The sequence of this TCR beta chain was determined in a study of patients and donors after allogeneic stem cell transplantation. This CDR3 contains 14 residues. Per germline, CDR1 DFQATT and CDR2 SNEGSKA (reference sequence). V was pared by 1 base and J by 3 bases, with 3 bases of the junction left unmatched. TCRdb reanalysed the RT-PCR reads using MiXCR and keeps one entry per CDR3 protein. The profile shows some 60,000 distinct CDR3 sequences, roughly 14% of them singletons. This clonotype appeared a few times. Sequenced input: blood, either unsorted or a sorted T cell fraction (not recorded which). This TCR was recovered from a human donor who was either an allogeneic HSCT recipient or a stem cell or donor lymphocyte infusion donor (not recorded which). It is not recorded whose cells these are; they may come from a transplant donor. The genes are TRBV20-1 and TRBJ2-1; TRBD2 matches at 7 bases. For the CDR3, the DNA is TGCAGTGCTAGAGGTGCTAGCGGCTACAATGAGCAGTTCTTC. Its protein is CSARGASGYNEQFF.